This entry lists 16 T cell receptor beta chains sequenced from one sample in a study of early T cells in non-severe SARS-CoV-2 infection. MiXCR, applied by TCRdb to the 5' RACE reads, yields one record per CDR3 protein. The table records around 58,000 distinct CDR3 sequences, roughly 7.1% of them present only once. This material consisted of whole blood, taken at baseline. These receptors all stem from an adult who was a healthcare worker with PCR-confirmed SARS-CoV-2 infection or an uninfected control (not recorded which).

CDR3 sequence reads: CASSLERITDTQYF. CDR3 nucleotide sequence: TGCGCCAGCAGCTTGGAGCGGATCACAGATACGCAGTATTTT. The chain couples TRBV5-1 to TRBJ2-3; TRBD2 might be the D (5 bases). The CDR3 is made up of 14 amino acids. V lost 0 bases to trimming and J lost 2 bases, with 7 bases between them. CDR1 is SGHRS and CDR2 is YFSETQ in the germline V gene.

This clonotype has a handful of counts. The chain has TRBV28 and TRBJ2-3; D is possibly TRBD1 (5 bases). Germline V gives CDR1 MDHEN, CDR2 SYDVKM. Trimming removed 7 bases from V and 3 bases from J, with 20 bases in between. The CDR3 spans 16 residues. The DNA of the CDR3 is TGTGCCAGCACCTTAGGTGGCAGGGCATTGACAGATACGCAGTATTTT. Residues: CASTLGGRALTDTQYF.

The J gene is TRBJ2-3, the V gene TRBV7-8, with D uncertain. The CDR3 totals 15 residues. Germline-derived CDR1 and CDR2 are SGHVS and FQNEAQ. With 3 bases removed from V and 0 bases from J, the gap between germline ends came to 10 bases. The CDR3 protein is CASSLALRSTDTQYF. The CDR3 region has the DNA TGTGCCAGCAGCTTGGCTCTGCGAAGCACAGATACGCAGTATTTT.

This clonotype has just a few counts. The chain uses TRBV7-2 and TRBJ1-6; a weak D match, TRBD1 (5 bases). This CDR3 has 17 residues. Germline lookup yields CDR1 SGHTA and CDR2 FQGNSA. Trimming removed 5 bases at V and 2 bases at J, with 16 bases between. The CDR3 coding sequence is TGTGCCAGCAGCCTACGCCCGGCAGGGCCCTATAATTCACCCCTCCACTTT. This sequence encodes CASSLRPAGPYNSPLHF.

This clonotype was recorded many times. CDR3 bases: TGTGCCAGCAGTATCGCCAGGAGGGGGGACACTGAAGCTTTCTTT. It yields the protein CASSIARRGDTEAFF. This chain uses TRBV6-2 or TRBV6-3 with TRBJ1-1; D is perhaps TRBD1 (6 bases). The CDR3 runs to 15 residues. CDR1 and CDR2 from the germline V gene are MNHEY and SVGEGT. Trimming pared 5 bases from V and 3 bases from J, leaving 16 bases between.

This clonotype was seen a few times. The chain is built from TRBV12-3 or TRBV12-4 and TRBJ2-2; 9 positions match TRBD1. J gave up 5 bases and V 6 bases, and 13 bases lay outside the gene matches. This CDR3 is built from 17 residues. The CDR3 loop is CASSPNPGQGITGELFF. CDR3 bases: TGTGCCAGCAGCCCTAATCCGGGACAGGGTATAACCGGGGAGCTGTTTTTT.

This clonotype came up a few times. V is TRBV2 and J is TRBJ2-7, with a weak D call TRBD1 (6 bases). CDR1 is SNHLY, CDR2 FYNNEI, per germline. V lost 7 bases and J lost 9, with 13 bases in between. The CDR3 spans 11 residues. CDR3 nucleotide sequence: TGTGCCAGCAAGGGGGTGCTGGTGCAGTACTTC. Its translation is CASKGVLVQYF. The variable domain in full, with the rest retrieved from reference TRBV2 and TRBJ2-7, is EPEVTQTPSHQVTQMGQEVILRCVPISNHLYFYWYRQILGQKVEFLVSFYNNEISEKSEIFDDQFSVERPDGSNFTLKIRSTKLEDSAMYFCASKGVLVQYFGPGTRLTVT.

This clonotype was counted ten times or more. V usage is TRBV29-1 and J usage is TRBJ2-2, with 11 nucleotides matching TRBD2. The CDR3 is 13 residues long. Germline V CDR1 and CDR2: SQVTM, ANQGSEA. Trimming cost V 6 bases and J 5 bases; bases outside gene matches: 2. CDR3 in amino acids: CSVRTSGTGELFF. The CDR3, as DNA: TGCAGCGTAAGGACTAGCGGGACCGGGGAGCTGTTTTTT.

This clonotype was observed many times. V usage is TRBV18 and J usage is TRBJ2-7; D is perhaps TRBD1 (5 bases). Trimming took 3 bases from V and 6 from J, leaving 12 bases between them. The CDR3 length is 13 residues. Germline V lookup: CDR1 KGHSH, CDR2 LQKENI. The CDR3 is CASSPAPGREQYF. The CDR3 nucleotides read TGTGCCAGCTCACCGGCCCCAGGGCGCGAGCAGTACTTC.

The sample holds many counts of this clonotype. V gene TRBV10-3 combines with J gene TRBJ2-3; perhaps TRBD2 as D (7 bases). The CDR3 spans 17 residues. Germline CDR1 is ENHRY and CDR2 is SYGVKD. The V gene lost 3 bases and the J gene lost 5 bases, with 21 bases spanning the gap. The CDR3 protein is CAISDPLRGGDEDTQYF. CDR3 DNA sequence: TGTGCCATCAGTGACCCTCTTAGGGGGGGAGACGAAGATACGCAGTATTTT.

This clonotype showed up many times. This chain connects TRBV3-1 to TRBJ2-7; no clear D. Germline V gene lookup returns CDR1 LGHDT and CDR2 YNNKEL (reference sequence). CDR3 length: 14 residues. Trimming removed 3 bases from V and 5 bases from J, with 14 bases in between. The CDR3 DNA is TGTGCCAGCAGCCAGATGGGGTCGGGCCACGAGCAGTACTTC. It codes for CASSQMGSGHEQYF.

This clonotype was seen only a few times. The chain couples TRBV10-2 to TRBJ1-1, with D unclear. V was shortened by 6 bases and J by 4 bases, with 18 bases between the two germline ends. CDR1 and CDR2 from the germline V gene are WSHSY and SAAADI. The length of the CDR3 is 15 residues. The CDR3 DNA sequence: TGCGCCAGCAGACACCGGGCCCCACGCGGCACTGAAGCTTTCTTT. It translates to CASRHRAPRGTEAFF.

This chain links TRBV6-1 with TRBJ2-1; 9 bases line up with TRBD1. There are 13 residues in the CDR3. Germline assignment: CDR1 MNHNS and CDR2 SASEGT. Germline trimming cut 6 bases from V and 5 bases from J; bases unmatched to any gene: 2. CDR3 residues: CASRRTGDNEQFF. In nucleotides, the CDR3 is TGTGCCAGCAGGAGGACAGGGGACAATGAGCAGTTCTTC.

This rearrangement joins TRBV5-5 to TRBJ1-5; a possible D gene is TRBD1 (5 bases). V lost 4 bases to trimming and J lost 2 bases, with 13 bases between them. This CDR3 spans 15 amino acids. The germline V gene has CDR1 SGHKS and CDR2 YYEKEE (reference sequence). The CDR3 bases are TGTGCCAGCAGCCGGGACCTCGTGGGCAATCAGCCCCAGCATTTT. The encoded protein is CASSRDLVGNQPQHF.

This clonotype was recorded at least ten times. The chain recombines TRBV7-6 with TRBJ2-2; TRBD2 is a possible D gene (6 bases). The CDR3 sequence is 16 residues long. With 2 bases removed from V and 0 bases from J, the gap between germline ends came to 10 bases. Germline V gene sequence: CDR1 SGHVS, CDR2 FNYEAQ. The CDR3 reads CASSLLGRPNTGELFF. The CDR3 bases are TGTGCCAGCAGCTTACTCGGGAGACCGAACACCGGGGAGCTGTTTTTT.

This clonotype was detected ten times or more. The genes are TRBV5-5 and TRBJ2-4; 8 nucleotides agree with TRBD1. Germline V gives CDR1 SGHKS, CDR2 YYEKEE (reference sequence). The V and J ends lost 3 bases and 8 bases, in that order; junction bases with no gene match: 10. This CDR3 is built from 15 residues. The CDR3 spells CASSSVRQGWHIQYF. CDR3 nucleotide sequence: TGTGCCAGCAGCTCGGTCCGACAGGGGTGGCACATTCAGTACTTC.